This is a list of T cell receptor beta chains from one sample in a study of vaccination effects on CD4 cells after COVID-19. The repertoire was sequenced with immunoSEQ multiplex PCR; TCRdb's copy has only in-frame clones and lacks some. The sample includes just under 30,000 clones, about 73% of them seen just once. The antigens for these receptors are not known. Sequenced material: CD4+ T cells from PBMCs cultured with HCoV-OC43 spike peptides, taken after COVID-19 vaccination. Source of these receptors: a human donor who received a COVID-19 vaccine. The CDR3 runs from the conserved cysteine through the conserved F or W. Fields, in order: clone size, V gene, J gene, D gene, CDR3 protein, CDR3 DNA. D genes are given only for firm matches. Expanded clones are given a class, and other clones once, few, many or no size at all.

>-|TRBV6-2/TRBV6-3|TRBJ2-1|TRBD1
CASSYSPPGGVYNEQFF
TGTGCCAGCAGTTACTCCCCGCCAGGGGGCGTCTACAATGAGCAGTTCTTC
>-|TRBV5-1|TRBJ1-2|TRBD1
CASSPRTGTYGYTF
TGCGCCAGCAGCCCCCGGACAGGGACCTATGGCTACACCTTC
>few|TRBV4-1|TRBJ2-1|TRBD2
CASSFASGGASYNEQFF
TGCGCCAGCAGCTTTGCTAGCGGGGGGGCCTCCTACAATGAGCAGTTCTTC
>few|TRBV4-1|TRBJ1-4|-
CASSQDGQKLFF
TGCGCCAGCAGCCAAGATGGACAGAAGCTGTTTTTT
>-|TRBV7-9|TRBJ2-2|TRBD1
CASSPGGPGELFF
TGTGCCAGCAGCCCAGGGGGCCCCGGGGAGCTGTTTTTT
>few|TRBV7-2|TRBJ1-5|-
CASSLEYSNQPQHF
TGTGCCAGCAGCTTAGAATATAGCAATCAGCCCCAGCATTTT
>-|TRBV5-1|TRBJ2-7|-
CASSFRGMGDEQYF
TGCGCCAGCAGCTTCAGAGGGATGGGGGACGAGCAGTACTTC
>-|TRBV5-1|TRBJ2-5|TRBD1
CASSLGDRAETQYF
TGCGCCAGCAGCTTGGGGGACAGGGCAGAGACCCAGTACTTC
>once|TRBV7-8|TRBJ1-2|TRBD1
CASSPQGQLNYGYTF
TGTGCCAGCAGCCCGCAGGGACAGCTTAACTATGGCTACACCTTC
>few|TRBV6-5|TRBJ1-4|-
CASRVNDLEKLFF
TGTGCCAGCAGGGTTAATGATTTAGAAAAACTGTTTTTT
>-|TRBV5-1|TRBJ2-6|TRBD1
CASSSGQGTSGANVLTF
TGCGCCAGCAGCTCTGGACAGGGGACCTCTGGGGCCAACGTCCTGACTTTC
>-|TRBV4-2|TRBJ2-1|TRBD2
CASGLAGGGYNEQFF
TGTGCCAGCGGTCTAGCGGGAGGGGGATACAATGAGCAGTTCTTC
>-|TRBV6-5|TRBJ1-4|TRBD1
CASRYRGSDEKLFF
TGTGCCAGCAGATACAGGGGTTCCGATGAAAAACTGTTTTTT
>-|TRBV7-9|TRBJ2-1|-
CASSIRAAAILF
TGTGCCAGCAGTATAAGGGCCGCGGCAATCCTCTTC
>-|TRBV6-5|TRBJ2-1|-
CASSYSSTVYNEQFF
TGTGCCAGCAGTTACTCCTCGACAGTATACAATGAGCAGTTCTTC
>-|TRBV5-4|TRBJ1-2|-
CASSPTVPKGYGYTF
TGTGCCAGCAGCCCCACCGTCCCTAAGGGTTATGGCTACACCTTC
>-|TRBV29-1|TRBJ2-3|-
CSVVLGADTQYF
TGCAGCGTTGTTCTGGGTGCAGATACGCAGTATTTT
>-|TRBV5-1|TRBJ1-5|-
CASSLGGTDSPQHF
TGCGCCAGCAGCTTGGGGGGAACAGATTCCCCCCAGCATTTT
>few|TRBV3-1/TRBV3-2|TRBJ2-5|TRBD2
CASSQDTSGGPLETQYF
TGTGCCAGCAGCCAAGATACGAGCGGGGGCCCTCTGGAGACCCAGTACTTC
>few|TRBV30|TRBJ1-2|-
CAWSYAGAYGYTF
TGTGCCTGGAGTTATGCCGGGGCCTATGGCTACACCTTC
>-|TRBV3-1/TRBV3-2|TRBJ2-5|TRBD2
CASSQVSGVQETQYF
TGTGCCAGCAGCCAGGTCAGCGGGGTTCAAGAGACCCAGTACTTC
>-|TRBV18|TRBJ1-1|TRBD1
CASSEGQGGTEAFF
TGTGCCAGCTCCGAGGGACAGGGTGGGACTGAAGCTTTCTTT
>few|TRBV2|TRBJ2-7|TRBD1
CASRKRTGIDYEQYF
TGTGCCAGCAGGAAAAGGACAGGGATAGACTACGAGCAGTACTTC
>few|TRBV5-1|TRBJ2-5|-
CASSLGGQETQYF
TGCGCCAGCAGCTTGGGGGGACAAGAGACCCAGTACTTC
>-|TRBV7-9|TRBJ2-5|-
CASSLGSRATQYF
TGTGCCAGCAGCTTAGGTAGCAGGGCGACCCAGTACTTC
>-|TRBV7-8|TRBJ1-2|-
CASSPRQPGLNYGYTF
TGTGCCAGCAGCCCCAGACAGCCCGGTCTTAACTATGGCTACACCTTC
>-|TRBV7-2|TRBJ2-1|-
CASSLAGVNNEQFF
TGTGCCAGCAGCTTAGCGGGGGTGAACAATGAGCAGTTCTTC
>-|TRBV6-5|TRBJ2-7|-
CASKITSRFYYEQYF
TGTGCCAGCAAGATTACTAGCCGATTTTACTACGAGCAGTACTTC
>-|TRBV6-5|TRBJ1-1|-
CASSRGTEAFF
TGTGCCAGCAGCCGGGGTACTGAAGCTTTCTTT
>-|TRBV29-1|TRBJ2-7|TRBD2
CSGGTRLYEQYF
TGCAGCGGGGGGACTAGACTCTACGAGCAGTACTTC
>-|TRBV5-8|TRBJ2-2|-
CASSPGQNTGELFF
TGTGCCAGCAGCCCAGGACAGAACACCGGGGAGCTGTTTTTT
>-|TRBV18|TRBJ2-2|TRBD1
CASSPQRQGGTGELFF
TGTGCCAGCTCACCGCAGCGACAGGGGGGCACCGGGGAGCTGTTTTTT
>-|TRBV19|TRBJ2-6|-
CASIGYSGANVLTF
TGTGCCAGTATAGGATACTCTGGGGCCAACGTCCTGACTTTC
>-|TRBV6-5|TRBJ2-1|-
CASTEENEQFF
TGTGCCAGCACCGAAGAGAATGAGCAGTTCTTC
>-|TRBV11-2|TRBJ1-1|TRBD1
CASSLRQGISTEAFF
TGTGCCAGCAGCTTAAGACAGGGCATAAGCACTGAAGCTTTCTTT
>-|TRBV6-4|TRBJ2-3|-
CASSDQGTNTDTQYF
TGTGCCAGCAGTGACCAGGGTACGAACACAGATACGCAGTATTTT
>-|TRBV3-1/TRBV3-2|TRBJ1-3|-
CASSHTASSGNTIYF
TGTGCCAGCAGCCACACGGCAAGCTCTGGAAACACCATATATTTT
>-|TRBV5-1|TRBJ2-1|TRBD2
CASSFVGRSGGIYNEQFF
TGCGCCAGCAGCTTTGTGGGTCGTAGCGGGGGGATTTACAATGAGCAGTTCTTC
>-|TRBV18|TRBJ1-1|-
CASSAETEAFF
TGTGCCAGCTCCGCAGAAACTGAAGCTTTCTTT
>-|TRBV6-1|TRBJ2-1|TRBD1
CASSELGDRSYNEQFF
TGTGCCAGCAGTGAACTGGGGGACAGAAGCTACAATGAGCAGTTCTTC
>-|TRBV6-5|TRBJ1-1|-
CASSYRRAGAEAFF
TGTGCCAGCAGTTACAGGAGGGCAGGGGCTGAAGCTTTCTTT
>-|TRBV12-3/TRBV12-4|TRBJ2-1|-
CASSSFNEQFF
TGTGCCAGCAGTTCGTTCAATGAGCAGTTCTTC
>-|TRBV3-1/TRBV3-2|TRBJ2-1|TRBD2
CASRHTSGSVNEQFF
TGTGCCAGCAGGCACACTAGCGGGAGTGTAAATGAGCAGTTCTTC
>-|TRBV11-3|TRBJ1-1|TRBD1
CASSSTTGGFVTEAFF
TGTGCCAGCAGCTCGACTACAGGGGGGTTTGTCACTGAAGCTTTCTTT